The T cell receptor (beta chain) under discussion was sequenced for a study of human T cells and chemical hapten exposure. In the library, unique molecular identifiers were attached to individual cDNA molecules. TCRdb re-analysed the RACE reads in MiXCR, keeping a single row per CDR3 protein. Altogether 150,000 to 200,000 distinct CDR3 sequences are present, more than 14% being singletons, with the ten largest covering 1.5% to 2%. Regarding the study as a whole: High-frequency TCRs, those above 1 in 1000, stayed the same after DPC sensitization.

Germline V CDR1 and CDR2: SGHRS, YFSETQ. Trimming shortened V by 4 bases and J by 6 bases, and 12 bases separated the two germline ends. This CDR3 has 13 residues. Stated time point: patch test 1, 2 weeks after DPC sensitization. Documented treatment: therapeutic diphenylcyclopropenone sensitization with weekly scalp DPC. Total RNA was extracted from unfractionated whole blood. As to this clonotype: Its antigen is currently unknown.

This TCR came from a woman younger than 45 with alopecia areata. Some clones in this sample may be carry-over from other donors' samples. The J gene is TRBJ2-3, the V gene TRBV5-1; no clear D. Material: whole blood, obtained in connection with sensitization to the hapten diphenylcyclopropenone (DPC). The CDR3 is CASSPPSLDTQYF. CDR3 bases: TGCGCCAGCAGCCCCCCTAGTTTGGATACGCAGTATTTT.